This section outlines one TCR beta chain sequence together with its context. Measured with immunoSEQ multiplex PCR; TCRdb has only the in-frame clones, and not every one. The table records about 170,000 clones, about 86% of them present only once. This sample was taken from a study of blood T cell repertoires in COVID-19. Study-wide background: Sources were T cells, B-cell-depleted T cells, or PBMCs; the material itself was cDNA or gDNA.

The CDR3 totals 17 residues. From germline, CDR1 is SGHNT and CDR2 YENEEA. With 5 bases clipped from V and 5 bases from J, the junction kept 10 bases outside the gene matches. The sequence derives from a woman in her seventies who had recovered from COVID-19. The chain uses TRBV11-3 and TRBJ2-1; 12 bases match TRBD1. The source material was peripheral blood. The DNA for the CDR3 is TGTGCCAGCAGCCGGGGGACAGGGGGCTTGGCGGACAATGAGCAGTTCTTC. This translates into CASSRGTGGLADNEQFF.